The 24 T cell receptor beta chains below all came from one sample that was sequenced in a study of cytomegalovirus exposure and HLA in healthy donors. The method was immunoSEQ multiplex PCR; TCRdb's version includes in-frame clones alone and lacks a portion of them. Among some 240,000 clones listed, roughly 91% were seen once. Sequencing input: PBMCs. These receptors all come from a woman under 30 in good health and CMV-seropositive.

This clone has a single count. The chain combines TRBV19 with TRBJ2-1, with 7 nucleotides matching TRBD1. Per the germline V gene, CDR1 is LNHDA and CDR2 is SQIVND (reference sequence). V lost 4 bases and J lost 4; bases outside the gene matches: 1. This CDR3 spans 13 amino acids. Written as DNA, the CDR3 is TGTGCCAGTAGTACGGACAGGTACAATGAGCAGTTCTTC. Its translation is CASSTDRYNEQFF.

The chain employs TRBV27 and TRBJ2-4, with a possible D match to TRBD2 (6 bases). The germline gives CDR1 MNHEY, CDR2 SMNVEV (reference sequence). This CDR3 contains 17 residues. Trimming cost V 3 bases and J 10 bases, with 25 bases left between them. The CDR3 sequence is CASSFNPGGLLKAIQYF. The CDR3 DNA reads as TGTGCCAGCAGTTTCAACCCCGGGGGACTCCTCAAGGCAATTCAGTACTTC.

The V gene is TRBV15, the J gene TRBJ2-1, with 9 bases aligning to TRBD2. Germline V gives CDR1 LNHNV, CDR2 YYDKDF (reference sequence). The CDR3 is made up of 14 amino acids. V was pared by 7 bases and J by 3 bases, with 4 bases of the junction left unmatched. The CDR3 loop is CATKGLAHYNEQFF. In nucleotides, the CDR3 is TGTGCCACCAAAGGACTAGCGCACTACAATGAGCAGTTCTTC.

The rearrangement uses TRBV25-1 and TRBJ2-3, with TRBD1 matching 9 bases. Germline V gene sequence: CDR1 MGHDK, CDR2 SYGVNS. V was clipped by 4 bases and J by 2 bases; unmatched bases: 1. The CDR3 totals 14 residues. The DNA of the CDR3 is TGTGCCAGCAGTGGGGACAGGGCCACAGATACGCAGTATTTT. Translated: CASSGDRATDTQYF.

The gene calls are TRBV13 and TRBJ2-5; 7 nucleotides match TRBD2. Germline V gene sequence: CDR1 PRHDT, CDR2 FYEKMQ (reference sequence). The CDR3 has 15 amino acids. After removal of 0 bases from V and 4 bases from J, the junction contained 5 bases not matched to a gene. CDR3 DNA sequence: TGTGCCAGCAGCTTAGGGAGGGAGGGCAGAGAGACCCAGTACTTC. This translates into CASSLGREGRETQYF.

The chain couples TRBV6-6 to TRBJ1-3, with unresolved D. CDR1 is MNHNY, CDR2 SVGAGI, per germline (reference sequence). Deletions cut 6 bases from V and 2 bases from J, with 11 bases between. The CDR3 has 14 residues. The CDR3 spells CASSYLYAGNTIYF. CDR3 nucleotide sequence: TGTGCCAGCAGCTACCTCTACGCTGGAAACACCATATATTTT.

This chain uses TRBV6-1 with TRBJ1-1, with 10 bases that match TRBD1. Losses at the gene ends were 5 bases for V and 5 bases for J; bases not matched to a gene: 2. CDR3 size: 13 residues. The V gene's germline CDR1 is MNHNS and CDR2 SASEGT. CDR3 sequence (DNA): TGTGCCAGCAGTCGGACAGGGGGAACTGAAGCTTTCTTT. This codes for CASSRTGGTEAFF.

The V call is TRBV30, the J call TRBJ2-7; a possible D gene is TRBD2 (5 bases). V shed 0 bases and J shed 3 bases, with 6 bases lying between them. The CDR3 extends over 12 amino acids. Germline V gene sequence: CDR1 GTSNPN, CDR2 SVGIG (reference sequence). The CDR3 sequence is CAWSVGDYEQYF. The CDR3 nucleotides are TGTGCCTGGAGTGTCGGGGACTACGAGCAGTACTTC.

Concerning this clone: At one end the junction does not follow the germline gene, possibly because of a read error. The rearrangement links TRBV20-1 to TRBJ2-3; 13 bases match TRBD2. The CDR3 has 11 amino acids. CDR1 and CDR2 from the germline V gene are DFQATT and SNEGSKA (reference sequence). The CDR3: CSAPGLAGLHF. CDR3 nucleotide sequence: TGCAGTGCACCGGGACTAGCGGGGCTCCATTTT.

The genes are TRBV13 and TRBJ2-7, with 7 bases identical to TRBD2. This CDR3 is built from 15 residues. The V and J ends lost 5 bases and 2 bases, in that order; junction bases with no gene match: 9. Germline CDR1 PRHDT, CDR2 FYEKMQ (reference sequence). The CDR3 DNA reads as TGTGCCAGCAGCCCCGGCGGGAGTAGCGCCTACGAGCAGTACTTC. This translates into CASSPGGSSAYEQYF.

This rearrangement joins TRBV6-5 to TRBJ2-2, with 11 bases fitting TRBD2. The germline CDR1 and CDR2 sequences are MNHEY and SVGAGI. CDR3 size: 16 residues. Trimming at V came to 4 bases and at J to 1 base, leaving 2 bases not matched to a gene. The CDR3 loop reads CASSSGLAGNTGELFF. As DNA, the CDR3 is TGTGCCAGCAGTTCCGGACTAGCGGGGAACACCGGGGAGCTGTTTTTT.

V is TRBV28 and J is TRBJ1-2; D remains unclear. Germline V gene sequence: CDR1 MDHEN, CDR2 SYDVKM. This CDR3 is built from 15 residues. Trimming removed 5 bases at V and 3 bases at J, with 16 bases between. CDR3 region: CASSLPAYGDYGYTF. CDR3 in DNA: TGTGCCAGCAGTCTCCCGGCGTACGGGGACTATGGCTACACCTTC.

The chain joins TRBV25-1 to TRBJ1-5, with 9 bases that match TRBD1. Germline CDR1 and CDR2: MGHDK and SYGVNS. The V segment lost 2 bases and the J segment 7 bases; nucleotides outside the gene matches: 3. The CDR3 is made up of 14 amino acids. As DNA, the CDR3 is TGTGCCAGCAGTGAAGGGACAGGGCTACAGCCCCAGCATTTT. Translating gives CASSEGTGLQPQHF.

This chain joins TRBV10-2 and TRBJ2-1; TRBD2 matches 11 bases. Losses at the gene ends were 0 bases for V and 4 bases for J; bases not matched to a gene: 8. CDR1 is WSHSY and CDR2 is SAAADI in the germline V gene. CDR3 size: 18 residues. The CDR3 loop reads CASSESPRLAGLYNEQFF. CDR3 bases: TGCGCCAGCAGTGAGTCTCCACGACTAGCGGGGCTGTACAATGAGCAGTTCTTC.

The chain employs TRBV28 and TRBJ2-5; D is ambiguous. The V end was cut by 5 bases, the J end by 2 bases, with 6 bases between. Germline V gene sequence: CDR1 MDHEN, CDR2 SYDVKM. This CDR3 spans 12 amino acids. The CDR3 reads CASSREQETQYF. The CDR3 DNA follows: TGTGCCAGCAGTCGAGAGCAAGAGACCCAGTACTTC.

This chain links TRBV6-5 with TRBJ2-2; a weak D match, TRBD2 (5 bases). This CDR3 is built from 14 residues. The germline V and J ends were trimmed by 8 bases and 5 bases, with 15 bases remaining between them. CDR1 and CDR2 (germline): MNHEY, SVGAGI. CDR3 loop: CASLRDYGTGELFF. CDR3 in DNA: TGTGCCAGCCTACGGGATTATGGGACCGGGGAGCTGTTTTTT.

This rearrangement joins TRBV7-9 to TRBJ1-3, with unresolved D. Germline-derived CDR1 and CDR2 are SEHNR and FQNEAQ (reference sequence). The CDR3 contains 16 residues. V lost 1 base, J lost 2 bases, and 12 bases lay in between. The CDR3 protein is CASSLGWGVAGNTIYF. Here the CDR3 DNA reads TGTGCCAGCAGCTTAGGTTGGGGAGTTGCTGGAAACACCATATATTTT.

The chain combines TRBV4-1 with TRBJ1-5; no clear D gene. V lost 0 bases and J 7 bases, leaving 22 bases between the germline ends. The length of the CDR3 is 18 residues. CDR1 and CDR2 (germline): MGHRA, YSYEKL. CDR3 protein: CASSQDKSGVEGRQPQHF. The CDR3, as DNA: TGCGCCAGCAGCCAAGATAAGTCGGGTGTTGAGGGTCGGCAGCCCCAGCATTTT.

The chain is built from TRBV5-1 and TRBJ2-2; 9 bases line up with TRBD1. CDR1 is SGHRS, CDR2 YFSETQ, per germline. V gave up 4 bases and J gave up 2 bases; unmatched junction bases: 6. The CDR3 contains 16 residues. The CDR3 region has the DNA TGCGCCAGCAGCCCGAGACAGGGGGGAAACACCGGGGAGCTGTTTTTT. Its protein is CASSPRQGGNTGELFF.

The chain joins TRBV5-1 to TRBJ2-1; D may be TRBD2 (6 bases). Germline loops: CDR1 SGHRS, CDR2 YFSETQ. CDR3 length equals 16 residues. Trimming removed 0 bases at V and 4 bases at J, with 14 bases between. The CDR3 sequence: CASSLGEERLYNEQFF. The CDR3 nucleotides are TGCGCCAGCAGCTTGGGGGAGGAGCGACTGTACAATGAGCAGTTCTTC.

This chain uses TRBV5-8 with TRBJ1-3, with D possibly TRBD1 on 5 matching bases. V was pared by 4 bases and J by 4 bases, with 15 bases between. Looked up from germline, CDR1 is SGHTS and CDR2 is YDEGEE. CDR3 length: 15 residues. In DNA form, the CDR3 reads TGTGCCAGCAGCCCTGGGACTTTGGCGGGAAACACCATATATTTT. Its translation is CASSPGTLAGNTIYF.

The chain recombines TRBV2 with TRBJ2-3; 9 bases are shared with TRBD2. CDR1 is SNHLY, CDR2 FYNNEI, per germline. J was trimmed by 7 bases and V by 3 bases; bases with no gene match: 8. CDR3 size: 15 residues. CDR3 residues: CASSDGSGRMNTQYF. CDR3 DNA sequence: TGTGCCAGCAGTGATGGTAGCGGGAGAATGAATACGCAGTATTTT.

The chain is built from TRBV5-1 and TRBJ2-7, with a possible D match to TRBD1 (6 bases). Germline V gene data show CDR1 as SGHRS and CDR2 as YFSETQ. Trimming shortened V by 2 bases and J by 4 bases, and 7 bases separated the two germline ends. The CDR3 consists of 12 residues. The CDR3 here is CASSFDRYEQYF. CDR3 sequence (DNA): TGCGCCAGCAGCTTCGACAGGTACGAGCAGTACTTC.

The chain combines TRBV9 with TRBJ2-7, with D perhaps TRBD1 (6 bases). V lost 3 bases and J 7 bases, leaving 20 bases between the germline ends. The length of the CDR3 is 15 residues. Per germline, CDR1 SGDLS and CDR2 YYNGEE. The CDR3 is CASSEPGAPIGEQYF. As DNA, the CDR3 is TGTGCCAGCAGCGAACCAGGGGCCCCCATCGGGGAGCAGTACTTC.